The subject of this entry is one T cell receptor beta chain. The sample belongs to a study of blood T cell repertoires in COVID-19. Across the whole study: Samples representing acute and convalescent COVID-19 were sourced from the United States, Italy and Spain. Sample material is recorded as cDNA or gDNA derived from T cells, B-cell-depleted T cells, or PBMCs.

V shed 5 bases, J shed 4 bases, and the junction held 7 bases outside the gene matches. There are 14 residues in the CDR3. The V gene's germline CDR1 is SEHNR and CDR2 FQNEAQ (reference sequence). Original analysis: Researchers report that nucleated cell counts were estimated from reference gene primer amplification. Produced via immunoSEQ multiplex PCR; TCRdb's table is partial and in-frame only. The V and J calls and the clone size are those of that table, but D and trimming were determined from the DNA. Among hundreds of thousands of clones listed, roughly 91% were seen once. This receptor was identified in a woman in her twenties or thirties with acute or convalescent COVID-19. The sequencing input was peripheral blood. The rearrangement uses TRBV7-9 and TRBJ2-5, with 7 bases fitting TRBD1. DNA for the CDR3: TGTGCCAGCAGCCCTTCGGGACAGAGAGAGACCCAGTACTTC. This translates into CASSPSGQRETQYF.